Listed below are T cell receptor beta chains from one sample, sequenced in a study of T cells in Graves' hyperthyroidism and ophthalmopathy. TCRdb re-called the multiplex PCR reads with MiXCR, one entry per CDR3 protein. The repertoire includes roughly 800,000 distinct CDR3 sequences, over 35% of them detected once, and more than 7% sits in the top ten. Sequencing used blood. These TCRs come from a man aged 18 to 35 with Graves' hyperthyroidism. CDR3s leave out the opening cysteine and the closing phenylalanine or tryptophan. Expanded clones get a size class; other rows say once, few or many, or leave the size out.

abundance	v_gene	j_gene	CDR3aa
-	TRBV9	TRBJ1-5	ASSPRDRAGQPQH
many	TRBV2	TRBJ2-6	ASRIGQGQFSGANVLT
few	TRBV4-1	TRBJ1-5	ASSPGEFNQPQH
-	TRBV24-1	TRBJ2-2	ATSDFRDETNTGELF
-	TRBV29-1	TRBJ1-2	SGDVYGYT
-	TRBV2	TRBJ1-4	ASSMDREELPDNEKLF
few	TRBV11-3	TRBJ1-1	ASSLYRSPTEAF
many	TRBV11-2	TRBJ1-1	ASSFLNLNTEAF
-	TRBV7-9	TRBJ1-4	ASSPTAANEKLF
-	TRBV14	TRBJ2-7	ASSQSGPGEY
few	TRBV9	TRBJ2-5	ASSLVSRYQETQY
few	TRBV12-3/TRBV12-4	TRBJ1-1	ASSSSALNTEAF
-	TRBV5-1	TRBJ2-7	ASPLGGLRDEQY
-	TRBV11-2	TRBJ2-3	ASSSQRTDTQY
-	TRBV29-1	TRBJ2-7	SVGRDLGEQY
few	TRBV20-1	TRBJ1-1	SARDRKGASTEAF
once	TRBV29-1	TRBJ1-1	SVPDWDRWANTEAF
few	TRBV13	TRBJ2-2	ASSLFPTVNTGELF
few	TRBV28	TRBJ2-5	ASSLPSTSGETQY
many	TRBV10-3	TRBJ1-3	AIRPTQGNTIY
few	TRBV20-1	TRBJ2-5	SALGQYQETQY
-	TRBV6-1	TRBJ2-7	ATLHEYRYEQY
few	TRBV7-8	TRBJ1-6	ASSFLTPGQGNSPLH
-	TRBV14	TRBJ1-4	ASSQAWNGQGWEKLF
few	TRBV4-2	TRBJ1-5	ASSQDREHQH
-	TRBV12-3/TRBV12-4	TRBJ2-3	ASSWTASTDTQY
-	TRBV10-3	TRBJ1-1	ALGGENTEAF
-	TRBV15	TRBJ2-7	ATSRDPLREGVYEQY
-	TRBV7-2	TRBJ1-4	ASSLDETLSEKLF
once	TRBV10-2	TRBJ1-2	ASSAPGTSSGYT
-	TRBV7-9	TRBJ2-2	ASSSTPEYTGELF
-	TRBV29-1	TRBJ2-6	SQEYSGANVLT
few	TRBV20-1	TRBJ1-1	SARPGQGRGTEAF
few	TRBV7-2	TRBJ2-7	ASSSLAGRGLRY
-	TRBV19	TRBJ1-1	ASRTEGSTEAF
-	TRBV2	TRBJ1-2	ATRADAGGGMNGYT
few	TRBV7-8	TRBJ2-2	ASSATSTGELF
-	TRBV12-3/TRBV12-4	TRBJ2-7	ASSSGGLQY
few	TRBV7-2	TRBJ2-7	ASSPTQSLYEQY
-	TRBV7-2	TRBJ1-3	ASSDRGGFLSGNTIY
-	TRBV6-2/TRBV6-3	TRBJ2-2	ASSYSRALTGELF
-	TRBV10-3	TRBJ1-6	ATGVEGDLH
-	TRBV19	TRBJ1-1	ASRPGDGPGTEAF
-	TRBV5-5	TRBJ2-5	ASSLAPSAQETQY
-	TRBV5-1	TRBJ1-1	ASSLMGREMNTEAF
few	TRBV7-9	TRBJ2-2	ASSFSNGRELF
few	TRBV20-1	TRBJ2-5	SARDTGNSGRQETQY